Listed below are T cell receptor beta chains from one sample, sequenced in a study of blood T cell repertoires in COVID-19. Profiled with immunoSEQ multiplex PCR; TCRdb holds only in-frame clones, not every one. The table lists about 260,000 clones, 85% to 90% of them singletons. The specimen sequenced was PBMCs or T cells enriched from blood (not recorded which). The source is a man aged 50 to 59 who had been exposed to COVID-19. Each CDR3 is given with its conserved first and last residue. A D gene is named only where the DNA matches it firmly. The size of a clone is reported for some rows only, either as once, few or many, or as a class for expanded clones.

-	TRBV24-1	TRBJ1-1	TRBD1	CATSTPGQALPEAFF	TGTGCCACCAGCACCCCGGGACAGGCTTTACCTGAAGCTTTCTTT
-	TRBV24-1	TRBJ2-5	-	CATSDSAAHQETQYF	TGTGCCACCAGTGATTCGGCAGCGCACCAAGAGACCCAGTACTTC
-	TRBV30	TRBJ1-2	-	CAWSSGYTHYGYTF	TGTGCCTGGAGTTCAGGGTATACTCACTATGGCTACACCTTC
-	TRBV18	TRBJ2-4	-	CASSPPGSQNIQYF	TGTGCCAGCTCACCACCGGGCAGCCAAAACATTCAGTACTTC
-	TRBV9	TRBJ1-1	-	CASSVAVNTEAFF	TGTGCCAGCAGCGTAGCAGTGAACACTGAAGCTTTCTTT
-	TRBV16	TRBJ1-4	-	CASSRHIATNEKLFF	TGTGCCAGCAGCCGCCACATTGCAACTAATGAAAAACTGTTTTTT
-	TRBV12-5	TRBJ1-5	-	CASGLSNQPQHF	TGTGCTAGTGGTCTGAGCAATCAGCCCCAGCATTTT
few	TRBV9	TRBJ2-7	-	CASSTRDAKTYEQYF	TGTGCCAGCAGCACGCGGGACGCCAAAACCTACGAGCAGTACTTC
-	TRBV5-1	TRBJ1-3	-	CASSQGSAGNTIYF	TGCGCCAGCAGCCAGGGGTCCGCTGGAAACACCATATATTTT
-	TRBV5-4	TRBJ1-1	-	CASSLTGSTEAFF	TGTGCCAGCAGCTTGACAGGGAGCACTGAAGCTTTCTTT
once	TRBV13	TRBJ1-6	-	CASSLLYSPLHF	TGTGCCAGCAGCTTATTATATTCACCCCTCCACTTT
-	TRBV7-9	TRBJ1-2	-	CASSLGYRNLGGYTF	TGTGCCAGCAGCTTAGGGTACAGGAACTTAGGGGGCTACACCTTC
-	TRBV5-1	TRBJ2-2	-	CASSSYRSDTGELFF	TGCGCCAGCAGCTCCTATCGCTCCGACACCGGGGAGCTGTTTTTT